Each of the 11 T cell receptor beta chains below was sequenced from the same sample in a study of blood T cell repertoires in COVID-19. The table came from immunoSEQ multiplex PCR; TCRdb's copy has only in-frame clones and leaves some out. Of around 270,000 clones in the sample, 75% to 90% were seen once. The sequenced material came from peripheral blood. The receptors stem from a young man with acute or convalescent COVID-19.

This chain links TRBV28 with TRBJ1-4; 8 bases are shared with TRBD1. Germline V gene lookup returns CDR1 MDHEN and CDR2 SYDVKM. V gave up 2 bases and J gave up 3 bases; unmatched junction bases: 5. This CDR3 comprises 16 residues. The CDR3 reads CASSLLRTGPNEKLFF. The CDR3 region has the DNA TGTGCCAGCAGTTTACTTAGGACAGGGCCTAATGAAAAACTGTTTTTT.

Here the CDR3 DNA reads TGTGCCAGCTCCAGTTCTAACACCGGGGAGCTGTTTTTT. Residues: CASSSSNTGELFF. The chain employs TRBV6-5 and TRBJ2-2; D gene uncertain. The CDR3 spans 13 residues. The V end lost 8 bases, the J end lost 2 bases, and 9 bases lay between the germline ends. Germline CDR1 reads MNHEY; CDR2 reads SVGAGI.

The CDR3 region is CASSPSRGSYEQYF. The CDR3 bases are TGCGCCAGCAGTCCATCCCGCGGGTCCTACGAGCAGTACTTC. The genes are TRBV4-1 and TRBJ2-7; weak D call: TRBD2 (5 bases). The ends were cut back, 6 bases at V and 1 base at J, with 13 bases in the middle. Germline values: CDR1 MGHRA, CDR2 YSYEKL. The CDR3 has 14 residues.

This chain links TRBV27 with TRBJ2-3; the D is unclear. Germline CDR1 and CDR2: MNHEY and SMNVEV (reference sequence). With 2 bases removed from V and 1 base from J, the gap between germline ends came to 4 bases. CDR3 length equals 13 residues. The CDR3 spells CASSLGGTDTQYF. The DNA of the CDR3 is TGTGCCAGCAGTTTAGGAGGCACAGATACGCAGTATTTT.

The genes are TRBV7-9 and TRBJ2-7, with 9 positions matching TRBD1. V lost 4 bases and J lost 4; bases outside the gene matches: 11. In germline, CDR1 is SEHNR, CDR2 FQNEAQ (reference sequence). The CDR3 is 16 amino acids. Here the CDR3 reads CASSYPPGQGRYEQYF. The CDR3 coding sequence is TGTGCCAGCAGCTATCCGCCGGGACAGGGACGATACGAGCAGTACTTC.

The CDR3 nucleotides are TGTGCCAGCAGTGGGGGCCATCAGGGGGCCCAGTATGGCTACACCTTC. It codes for CASSGGHQGAQYGYTF. This chain connects TRBV28 to TRBJ1-2; 8 bases fit TRBD1. V gave up 5 bases and J gave up 5 bases; unmatched junction bases: 13. The CDR3 runs 16 residues. Germline V gene sequence: CDR1 MDHEN, CDR2 SYDVKM.

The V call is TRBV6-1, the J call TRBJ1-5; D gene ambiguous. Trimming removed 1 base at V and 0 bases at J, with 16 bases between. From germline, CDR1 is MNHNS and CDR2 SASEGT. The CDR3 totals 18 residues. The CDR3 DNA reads TGTGCCAGCAGTGAAGGCAAGACTTCCCAATATAGCAATCAGCCCCAGCATTTT. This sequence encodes CASSEGKTSQYSNQPQHF.

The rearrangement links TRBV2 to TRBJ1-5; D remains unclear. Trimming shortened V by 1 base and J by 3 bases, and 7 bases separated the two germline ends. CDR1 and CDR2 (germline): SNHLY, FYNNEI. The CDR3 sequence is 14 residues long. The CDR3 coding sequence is TGTGCCAGCAGTGAAGTCGGGGTCAATCAGCCCCAGCATTTT. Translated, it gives CASSEVGVNQPQHF.

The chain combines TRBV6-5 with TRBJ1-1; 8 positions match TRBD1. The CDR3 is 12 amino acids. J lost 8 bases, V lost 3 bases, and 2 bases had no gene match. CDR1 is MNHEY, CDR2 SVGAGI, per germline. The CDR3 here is CASSYQGAEAFF. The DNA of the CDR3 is TGTGCCAGCAGTTATCAGGGGGCGGAAGCTTTCTTT.

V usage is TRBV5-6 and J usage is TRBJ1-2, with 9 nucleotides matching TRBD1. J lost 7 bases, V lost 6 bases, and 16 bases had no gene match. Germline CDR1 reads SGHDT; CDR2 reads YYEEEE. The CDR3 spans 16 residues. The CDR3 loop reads CASIGDRGFILGGYTF. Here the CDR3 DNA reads TGTGCCAGCATCGGAGACAGGGGGTTTATCCTGGGTGGCTACACCTTC.

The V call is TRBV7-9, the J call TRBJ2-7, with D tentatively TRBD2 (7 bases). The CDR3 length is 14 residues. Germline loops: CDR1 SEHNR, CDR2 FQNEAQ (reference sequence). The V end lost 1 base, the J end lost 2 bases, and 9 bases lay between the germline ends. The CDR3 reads CASSLGRGPYEQYF. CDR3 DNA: TGTGCCAGCAGCTTAGGGCGGGGGCCCTACGAGCAGTACTTC.